Following are 18 T cell receptor beta chains from one sample sequenced in a study of blood T cells in healthy people across ages. Through a sample-barcoded 5' primer and a J-beta primer mix, a second PCR was run for roughly 6 to 11 cycles. TCRdb redid the calling of the 5' RACE reads with MiXCR, one entry per CDR3 protein. The sample has approximately 1.5 million distinct CDR3 sequences, 34% seen once. Material: blood. All receptors derive from a woman aged 25 to 39 in good health.

The CDR3 region is CASSLGQRGLFF. The CDR3 coding sequence is TGTGCCAGCAGCTTGGGACAGCGGGGACTGTTTTTT. The chain uses TRBV7-2 and TRBJ1-4, with TRBD1 matching over 7 bases. Trimming removed 3 bases from V and 13 bases from J; junction bases left unmatched: 5. Per germline, CDR1 SGHTA and CDR2 FQGNSA. The CDR3 totals 12 residues.

With regard to this clonotype: This may come from a read error, since a much larger clone is one base off. The chain recombines TRBV4-1 with TRBJ1-2; D is possibly TRBD1 (5 bases). CDR3 length equals 16 residues. With 0 bases removed from V and 6 bases from J, the gap between germline ends came to 17 bases. Per germline, CDR1 MGHRA and CDR2 YSYEKL. CDR3 bases: TGCGCCAGCAGCCAAGAAGATTGGGACGGGTTACATGGCTACACCTTC. Translated: CASSQEDWDGLHGYTF.

This clonotype was counted many times. This chain connects TRBV20-1 to TRBJ2-5; 7 nucleotides agree with TRBD2. The CDR3 runs 14 residues. Trimming removed 3 bases from V and 3 bases from J; junction bases left unmatched: 7. From germline, CDR1 is DFQATT and CDR2 SNEGSKA (reference sequence). This CDR3 reads CSASPRSGKETQYF. The CDR3 DNA is TGCAGTGCTAGCCCCCGGAGCGGGAAAGAGACCCAGTACTTC.

The sample holds a few counts of this clonotype. The chain carries TRBV6-2 or TRBV6-3 and TRBJ2-1; TRBD1 matches 8 bases. The germline V gene encodes CDR1 MNHEY and CDR2 SVGEGT. This CDR3 is 16 amino acids long. V lost 4 bases to trimming and J lost 0 bases; unmatched junction nucleotides: 5. The CDR3 coding sequence is TGTGCCAGCAGTTCTAAACAGGGGGACTCCTACAATGAGCAGTTCTTC. This gives the protein CASSSKQGDSYNEQFF.

This clonotype appeared a few times. The rearrangement uses TRBV11-2 and TRBJ1-2; possibly TRBD1 for D (5 bases). Trimming took 5 bases from V and 4 from J, leaving 23 bases between them. The CDR3 sequence is 17 residues long. Germline V gene lookup returns CDR1 SGHAT and CDR2 FQNNGV. The chain's CDR3 is CASSRPTKTQATYGYTF. The CDR3 bases are TGTGCCAGCAGCCGACCCACGAAGACACAGGCAACCTATGGCTACACCTTC.

The chain carries TRBV5-1 and TRBJ2-7, with a tentative D call TRBD1 (5 bases). The CDR3 contains 12 residues. The germline V gene has CDR1 SGHRS and CDR2 YFSETQ. V lost 5 bases to trimming and J lost 7 bases, with 13 bases between them. This chain's CDR3 is CASSRGMGEQYF. The CDR3 nucleotides read TGCGCCAGCAGTAGGGGTATGGGGGAGCAGTACTTC.

The CDR3 is CASSRDRVAFF. Here the CDR3 DNA reads TGCGCCAGCAGCCGCGACAGGGTTGCTTTCTTT. The chain has TRBV4-1 and TRBJ1-1, with TRBD1 matching over 7 bases. The ends lost 4 bases at V and 11 bases at J; junction bases unmatched: 4. The length of the CDR3 is 11 residues. From germline, CDR1 is MGHRA and CDR2 YSYEKL.

The J gene is TRBJ2-5, the V gene TRBV7-3, with 10 bases lining up with TRBD2. V was clipped by 5 bases and J by 4 bases; unmatched bases: 4. The CDR3 is 14 amino acids. CDR1 and CDR2 (germline): SGHTA, FQGTGA. CDR3 sequence: CASSISSGGETQYF. CDR3 nucleotide sequence: TGTGCCAGCAGCATTTCTAGCGGGGGAGAGACCCAGTACTTC.

This clonotype has at least ten counts. This rearrangement joins TRBV6-5 to TRBJ2-7, with 11 bases aligning to TRBD2. Germline-derived CDR1 and CDR2 are MNHEY and SVGAGI. CDR3 length equals 14 residues. V shed 6 bases, J shed 1 base, and the junction held 2 bases outside the gene matches. CDR3 in DNA: TGTGCCAGCAGGGGACTAGCGGATTCCTACGAGCAGTACTTC. Translated: CASRGLADSYEQYF.

This chain uses TRBV5-1 with TRBJ1-1; D unclear. Between the trimmed V and J ends, which lost 3 bases and 1 base, there was a span of 7 bases. Germline assignment: CDR1 SGHRS and CDR2 YFSETQ. The CDR3 sequence is 13 residues long. The CDR3 DNA reads TGCGCCAGCAGCTCCAGTCGGAACACTGAAGCTTTCTTT. Translating it yields CASSSSRNTEAFF.

In its sample, this clonotype was seen a few times. J is TRBJ2-3 and V is TRBV2, with TRBD2 matching over 13 bases. The V segment lost 6 bases and the J segment 9 bases; nucleotides outside the gene matches: 6. Germline CDR1 SNHLY, CDR2 FYNNEI. The length of the CDR3 is 14 residues. The CDR3 spells CASSRTSGRQTQYF. The CDR3 DNA sequence: TGTGCCAGCAGCCGGACTAGCGGGAGACAAACGCAGTATTTT.

This sequence joins TRBV6-1 and TRBJ2-7; 8 nucleotides agree with TRBD2. V lost 1 base to trimming and J lost 2 bases; unmatched junction nucleotides: 4. The germline CDR1 and CDR2 sequences are MNHNS and SASEGT. This CDR3 comprises 15 residues. CDR3 sequence (DNA): TGTGCCAGCAGTGAAGACACTAGCGGAACCTACGAGCAGTACTTC. Amino acid sequence: CASSEDTSGTYEQYF.

The DNA for the CDR3 is TGTGCCATCAGTGCTAGACAGGGTTTCGGCTACACCTTC. This encodes CAISARQGFGYTF. The chain employs TRBV10-3 and TRBJ1-2; the match to TRBD1 covers 7 bases. Germline V gene data show CDR1 as ENHRY and CDR2 as SYGVKD. Unmatched junction bases numbered 7, after V lost 4 bases and J lost 8 bases. CDR3 length equals 13 residues.

The chain employs TRBV6-6 and TRBJ2-3; D remains unclear. The CDR3 runs 15 residues. Per the germline V gene, CDR1 is MNHNY and CDR2 is SVGAGI (reference sequence). The ends were cut back, 5 bases at V and 1 base at J, with 13 bases in the middle. CDR3 sequence reads: CASSGLKLRTDTQYF. DNA of the CDR3: TGTGCCAGCAGTGGGCTCAAACTCCGCACAGATACGCAGTATTTT.

The chain joins TRBV19 to TRBJ1-1; D perhaps matches TRBD1 (6 bases). In germline, CDR1 is LNHDA, CDR2 SQIVND (reference sequence). This CDR3 has 14 amino acids. The V gene lost 5 bases and the J gene lost 4 bases, with 14 bases spanning the gap. Here the CDR3 reads CASSPRDTVTEAFF. In DNA form, the CDR3 reads TGTGCCAGTAGTCCCAGGGACACAGTCACTGAAGCTTTCTTT.

The genes are TRBV27 and TRBJ1-1; no firm D call. The germline V gene has CDR1 MNHEY and CDR2 SMNVEV (reference sequence). V dropped 1 base and J dropped 1 base, with 7 bases sitting between them. The CDR3 has 14 amino acids. CDR3: CASSLYPENTEAFF. CDR3 bases: TGTGCCAGCAGTTTATACCCCGAGAACACTGAAGCTTTCTTT.

The chain's CDR3 is CSAPSGVRGGYEQYF. Here the CDR3 DNA reads TGCAGTGCGCCCAGTGGCGTAAGGGGCGGGTACGAGCAGTACTTC. This chain links TRBV20-1 with TRBJ2-7; D is perhaps TRBD1 or TRBD2 (5 bases each). Germline V gene data show CDR1 as DFQATT and CDR2 as SNEGSKA (reference sequence). The ends were cut back, 6 bases at V and 4 bases at J, with 22 bases in the middle. The CDR3 covers 15 residues.

The chain has TRBV29-1 and TRBJ2-7, with TRBD1 matching 7 bases. The CDR3 has 14 residues. V lost 5 bases and J lost 0; bases outside the gene matches: 7. Germline V gene sequence: CDR1 SQVTM, CDR2 ANQGSEA. The CDR3 sequence is CSVRTGPSSYEQYF. CDR3 bases: TGCAGCGTTAGGACAGGTCCTAGCTCCTACGAGCAGTACTTC.